This TCR beta chain derives from a study of STAT5B mutations in CD4+ large granular lymphocyte leukemia. Overall study results and limits: 8/27 top patient clones versus 2/35 control clones were TRBV06-family. Main leukemic clonotypes were patient-specific, but approximately 25% appeared at low frequency elsewhere. CD4-sorted patient repertoires seemed more clonal than healthy CD4+ repertoires.

V was trimmed by 5 bases and J by 8 bases, leaving 15 bases between them. The CDR3 loop spans 14 amino acids. Germline values: CDR1 PRHDT, CDR2 FYEKMQ (reference sequence). Worth noting for this clone: Its antigen is undetermined.

Control samples were healthy donors' buffy coats. Profiling relied on immunoSEQ multiplex PCR, and the TCRdb table lists in-frame clones only, not all of them. The table includes thousands of clones, 85% detected once. V and J are TRBV13 and TRBJ2-2; D perhaps matches TRBD2 (5 bases). The receptor comes from a human donor in good health. Material for sequencing was CD4+ T cells from blood buffy coats. The CDR3, as DNA: TGTGCCAGCAGCCCACCGGACTTGGCGGGGGAGCTGTTTTTT. Protein: CASSPPDLAGELFF.